The rows below give T cell receptor beta chains drawn from one sample of a study of T-cell memory formation after mild COVID-19. TCRdb reanalysed the 5' RACE reads using MiXCR and keeps one entry per CDR3 protein. In the table there are about 610,000 distinct CDR3 sequences, 17% of which are singletons. Sequencing was performed on PBMCs or a T cell subset sorted from them (not recorded which). The origin of the receptors is an adult woman who had mild COVID-19 (a few samples of this study predate the infection). Cell type and time point are not known. CDR3s leave out the opening cysteine and the closing phenylalanine or tryptophan. A D gene is named only where the DNA matches it firmly. Only some rows state a clone size, as once, few, many or a class for expanded clones.

CDR3 protein	D gene	clone size	V gene	J gene
ASSVAEATNTEAF	NA	NA	TRBV9	TRBJ1-1
ASGTQAHTGELF	NA	NA	TRBV3-1	TRBJ2-2
ASSPGSASTDTQY	NA	few	TRBV4-3	TRBJ2-3
ASSPATGFQPQH	TRBD1	few	TRBV4-3	TRBJ1-5
ASSLSHGEQY	NA	few	TRBV7-8	TRBJ2-7
ASSLSGGTEAF	NA	many	TRBV7-3	TRBJ1-1
SAREIAGGNYEQY	TRBD2	few	TRBV20-1	TRBJ2-7
ASSLPSSGNTIY	NA	many	TRBV7-9	TRBJ1-3
ATGPDRAINQPQH	TRBD1	NA	TRBV6-1	TRBJ1-5
ASTPLAGANSYEQY	TRBD2	NA	TRBV2	TRBJ2-7
AIQGITDTQY	NA	NA	TRBV12-3/TRBV12-4	TRBJ2-3
ASSPLATPTDTQY	NA	many	TRBV7-2	TRBJ2-3
ASSISRAMNTEAF	NA	few	TRBV12-3/TRBV12-4	TRBJ1-1
ASSQEPSVYEQY	NA	NA	TRBV4-1	TRBJ2-7
ASSPGPEEYEQY	NA	NA	TRBV4-1	TRBJ2-7
DSSEVTINTEAF	NA	few	TRBV6-1	TRBJ1-1
ASSQDWGTGELF	NA	NA	TRBV4-3	TRBJ2-2
ASTLDGRTDTQY	NA	NA	TRBV5-1	TRBJ2-3
ASSWGQLNTEAF	TRBD1	many	TRBV11-2	TRBJ1-1
ASQLAGADRTQY	TRBD2	few	TRBV3-1	TRBJ2-3
ASSPAGGAGNTEAF	NA	NA	TRBV12-3/TRBV12-4	TRBJ1-1
ASSPHSSGANVLT	NA	few	TRBV7-9	TRBJ2-6
ASSEGWTSGGTDTQY	TRBD2	few	TRBV2	TRBJ2-3
ASSLFPGQTEKLF	NA	few	TRBV5-4	TRBJ1-4
AISYQGNQPQH	NA	NA	TRBV10-3	TRBJ1-5
ASSHAGGEVQETQY	NA	few	TRBV6-2/TRBV6-3	TRBJ2-5
ASSFRQGAYNEQF	TRBD1	few	TRBV12-3/TRBV12-4	TRBJ2-1
ATSDLQGPSYNEQF	NA	few	TRBV24-1	TRBJ2-1
ASSFPDSIYNEQF	NA	NA	TRBV11-1	TRBJ2-1
ASSLALVMQDTQY	NA	NA	TRBV12-3/TRBV12-4	TRBJ2-3
ASSQTSWTGNTEAF	NA	NA	TRBV19	TRBJ1-1
ATRGGAYQPQH	NA	NA	TRBV15	TRBJ1-5
ASSLESGVLLGNTEAF	NA	NA	TRBV5-1	TRBJ1-1
ASSFGTGHEQY	TRBD1	many	TRBV12-3/TRBV12-4	TRBJ2-7
ASSSGSVVYGYT	NA	NA	TRBV5-6	TRBJ1-2
ASTRGLAGKSYEQY	TRBD2	NA	TRBV6-1	TRBJ2-7
ASSGDRGTHINTGELF	TRBD1	NA	TRBV14	TRBJ2-2
ASTQRGRPLHYNEQF	TRBD2	few	TRBV2	TRBJ2-1
ASSINRVYSEQY	NA	few	TRBV6-1	TRBJ2-7
ATSRGQVNTEAF	NA	few	TRBV15	TRBJ1-1
ASTQGLALYNEQF	TRBD2	NA	TRBV6-2/TRBV6-3	TRBJ2-1
ASSLRLRGTNTGELF	NA	NA	TRBV7-6	TRBJ2-2
ASSYSGTGSGELF	TRBD1	NA	TRBV6-2/TRBV6-3	TRBJ2-2
ASSDTGTDTQY	NA	NA	TRBV9	TRBJ2-3
ASSPSVGRGANTEAF	NA	NA	TRBV6-2/TRBV6-3	TRBJ1-1
ASRDVREQY	NA	NA	TRBV6-5	TRBJ2-7
ASSENRAHSSPLH	NA	NA	TRBV25-1	TRBJ1-6
ASSNRDSYGYT	TRBD1	few	TRBV4-1	TRBJ1-2
SATRQGTYEQY	NA	NA	TRBV20-1	TRBJ2-7
SATGVNQPQH	NA	once	TRBV20-1	TRBJ1-5
ASSRRMVAGELF	NA	NA	TRBV7-2	TRBJ2-2
ASSQDRGGWETQY	TRBD2	few	TRBV4-2	TRBJ2-5
ASSSPGTSRSSSYNEQF	TRBD2	few	TRBV7-8	TRBJ2-1
ASSDPGQGRQETQY	NA	NA	TRBV6-1	TRBJ2-5
ASRLGVGGETTDTQY	TRBD2	few	TRBV6-6	TRBJ2-3
SAREPLGLGTQY	NA	NA	TRBV20-1	TRBJ2-3
ASSLYRGDGYGYT	TRBD1	NA	TRBV12-3/TRBV12-4	TRBJ1-2
ASSPRILFGGHTEAF	NA	NA	TRBV6-5	TRBJ1-1
SARLLVSGNEQF	NA	few	TRBV20-1	TRBJ2-1